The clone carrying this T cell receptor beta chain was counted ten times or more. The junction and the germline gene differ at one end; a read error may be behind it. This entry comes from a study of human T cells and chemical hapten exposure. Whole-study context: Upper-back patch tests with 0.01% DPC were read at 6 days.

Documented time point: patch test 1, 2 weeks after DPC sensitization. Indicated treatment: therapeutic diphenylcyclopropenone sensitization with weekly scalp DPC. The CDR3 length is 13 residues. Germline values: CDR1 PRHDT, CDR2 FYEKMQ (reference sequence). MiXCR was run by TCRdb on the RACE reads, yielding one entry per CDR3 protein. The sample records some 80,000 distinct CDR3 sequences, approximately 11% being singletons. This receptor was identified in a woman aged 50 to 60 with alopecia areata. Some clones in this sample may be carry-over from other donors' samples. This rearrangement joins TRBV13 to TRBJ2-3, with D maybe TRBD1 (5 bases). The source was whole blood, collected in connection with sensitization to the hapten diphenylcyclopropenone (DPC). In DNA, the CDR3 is TGTGCCAGCAGCCTAGGGGACACAGATACGCAGTATTTT. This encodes CASSLGDTDTQYF.